This entry lists 30 T cell receptor beta chains sequenced from one sample in a study of blood T cell repertoires in COVID-19. The table came from immunoSEQ multiplex PCR; TCRdb's copy has only in-frame clones and leaves some out. Counted here are roughly 120,000 clones, less than 85% occurring once; the ten biggest clones make up 10% to 15%. The source material was peripheral blood. These receptors were obtained from an older woman with acute or convalescent COVID-19.

The genes are TRBV7-8 and TRBJ2-5, with 8 bases that match TRBD2. The CDR3 runs to 15 residues. From germline, CDR1 is SGHVS and CDR2 FQNEAQ. V gave up 3 bases and J gave up 6 bases; unmatched junction bases: 9. The CDR3 protein is CASSFFGGAKQTQYF. The CDR3 bases are TGTGCCAGCAGCTTTTTCGGGGGGGCAAAACAGACCCAGTACTTC.

The genes are TRBV19 and TRBJ2-6; the D is unclear. The CDR3 totals 13 residues. The ends were cut back, 5 bases at V and 4 bases at J, with 6 bases in the middle. In germline, CDR1 is LNHDA, CDR2 SQIVND (reference sequence). CDR3 DNA sequence: TGTGCCAGTAGTCCGACAGGGGCCAACGTCCTGACTTTC. This gives the protein CASSPTGANVLTF.

The rearrangement uses TRBV6-1 and TRBJ1-2, with TRBD1 identical over 8 bases. Looked up from germline, CDR1 is MNHNS and CDR2 is SASEGT. This CDR3 contains 16 residues. J was trimmed by 3 bases and V by 3 bases; bases with no gene match: 9. The CDR3 loop is CASSDASDRAYYGYTF. The CDR3 DNA reads as TGTGCCAGCAGTGATGCCTCGGACAGGGCGTACTATGGCTACACCTTC.

This chain joins TRBV29-1 and TRBJ1-2; 12 nucleotides agree with TRBD1. Germline V gene lookup returns CDR1 SQVTM and CDR2 ANQGSEA. V shed 2 bases and J 7 bases; nucleotides not matched to a gene: 8. The CDR3 extends over 15 amino acids. The CDR3 here is CSVEPPGQGASGYTF. The DNA of the CDR3 is TGCAGCGTTGAACCCCCGGGACAGGGGGCTAGTGGCTACACCTTC.

The chain uses TRBV18 and TRBJ1-1; tentatively, D is TRBD1 (5 bases). CDR1 and CDR2 (germline): KGHSH, LQKENI. CDR3 length equals 16 residues. Trimming left V 3 bases short and J 1 base short, with 15 bases between. CDR3 region: CASSPSTKTENTEAFF. The CDR3 region has the DNA TGTGCCAGCTCACCCTCGACGAAGACAGAGAACACTGAAGCTTTCTTT.

V gene TRBV3-1 (or the pseudogene TRBV3-2) combines with J gene TRBJ2-7; D is possibly TRBD2 (5 bases). Germline CDR1 is LGHDT and CDR2 is YNNKEL (reference sequence). The CDR3 sequence is 14 residues long. V gave up 2 bases and J gave up 2 bases, with 10 bases separating them. DNA for the CDR3: TGTGCCAGCAGCCAATCGGGGAGAACCTACGAGCAGTACGTC. Encoded protein: CASSQSGRTYEQYV.

CDR3 residues: CASSQIGGANRNEQFF. Written as DNA, the CDR3 is TGTGCCAGCAGCCAAATCGGGGGGGCTAACCGCAATGAGCAGTTCTTC. The chain links TRBV4-2 to TRBJ2-1; 8 positions agree with TRBD2. The germline gives CDR1 LGHNA, CDR2 YNFKEQ. The ends lost 2 bases at V and 6 bases at J; junction bases unmatched: 9. The CDR3 has 16 residues.

This chain links TRBV7-8 with TRBJ2-7, with a weak D call TRBD1 (6 bases). Germline CDR1 SGHVS, CDR2 FQNEAQ. V lost 5 bases and J lost 1, with 15 bases in between. This CDR3 has 15 residues. As DNA, the CDR3 is TGTGCCAGCAGCAAAATCCGGGACACGTCCTACGAGCAGTACTTC. Its translation is CASSKIRDTSYEQYF.

The V gene is TRBV5-4, the J gene TRBJ2-1; a weak D match, TRBD2 (6 bases). The CDR3 is made up of 15 amino acids. V was shortened by 0 bases and J by 7 bases, with 14 bases between the two germline ends. Germline V gene sequence: CDR1 SGHNT, CDR2 YYREEE (reference sequence). The CDR3 protein is CASSLAATGRNEQFF. CDR3 nucleotide sequence: TGTGCCAGCAGCTTGGCGGCCACGGGGAGGAATGAGCAGTTCTTC.

The chain combines TRBV25-1 with TRBJ1-4, with D possibly TRBD1 on 5 matching bases. The CDR3 covers 15 residues. Germline V gene data show CDR1 as MGHDK and CDR2 as SYGVNS. Trimming stripped 7 bases from V and 3 bases from J, with 15 bases between. The CDR3 loop is CASTRGSGANEKLFF. The CDR3 bases are TGTGCCAGCACTCGGGGGTCTGGGGCTAATGAAAAACTGTTTTTT.

The chain has TRBV19 and TRBJ2-2, with 10 bases identical to TRBD1. The V gene's germline CDR1 is LNHDA and CDR2 SQIVND (reference sequence). The CDR3 consists of 14 residues. V lost 7 bases to trimming and J lost 6 bases; unmatched junction nucleotides: 5. CDR3 coding DNA: TGTGCCAGTACCGGGGACAGGGGAGCCGGGGAGCTGTTTTTT. Residues: CASTGDRGAGELFF.

The chain uses TRBV6-1 and TRBJ1-2; TRBD1 matches 8 bases. Germline V gene lookup returns CDR1 MNHNS and CDR2 SASEGT. Trimming took 2 bases from V and 4 from J; bases not matched to a gene: 6. The CDR3 contains 15 residues. CDR3 nucleotides: TGTGCCAGCAGTGAACACAGGGGGTTAGGCTATGGCTACACCTTC. Amino acid sequence: CASSEHRGLGYGYTF.

The V call is TRBV7-2, the J call TRBJ2-1; D gene uncertain. Germline V gives CDR1 SGHTA, CDR2 FQGNSA. Trimming shortened V by 2 bases and J by 5 bases, and 10 bases separated the two germline ends. CDR3 size: 14 residues. This CDR3 reads CASSLPPSHNEQFF. CDR3 bases: TGTGCCAGCAGCTTACCTCCGAGCCACAATGAGCAGTTCTTC.

The rearrangement uses TRBV27 and TRBJ1-1; D unclear. The germline V and J ends were trimmed by 5 bases and 5 bases, with 12 bases remaining between them. Germline V gene lookup returns CDR1 MNHEY and CDR2 SMNVEV (reference sequence). The CDR3 is 13 residues long. CDR3 in amino acids: CASSRGRVTEAFF. CDR3 sequence (DNA): TGTGCCAGCAGTCGGGGTAGGGTTACTGAAGCTTTCTTT.

The V call is TRBV24-1, the J call TRBJ1-2; no clear D gene. V lost 5 bases to trimming and J lost 7 bases, with 16 bases between them. Germline values: CDR1 KGHDR, CDR2 SFDVKD. This CDR3 comprises 14 residues. CDR3 sequence: CATSGGGLTGGYTF. CDR3 nucleotides: TGTGCCACCAGTGGTGGCGGCCTCACGGGTGGCTACACCTTC.

V is TRBV3-1 (or the pseudogene TRBV3-2) and J is TRBJ2-5, with 8 nucleotides matching TRBD1. This CDR3 region has 13 residues. The V gene end was trimmed by 7 bases and the J gene end by 3 bases; junction bases not matched to a gene: 4. Germline V lookup: CDR1 LGHDT, CDR2 YNNKEL (reference sequence). CDR3 sequence reads: CASTHRGKETQYF. For the CDR3, the DNA is TGTGCCAGCACGCACAGGGGGAAAGAGACCCAGTACTTC.

The table lists this clone with a few counts. The chain recombines TRBV27 with TRBJ2-5, with a weak D call TRBD1 (6 bases). The ends were cut back, 6 bases at V and 5 bases at J, with 13 bases in the middle. The CDR3 length is 13 residues. Germline CDR1 is MNHEY and CDR2 is SMNVEV (reference sequence). The CDR3 DNA reads as TGTGCCAGCAGGGAACAGGGCCAGGAGACCCAGTACTTC. Protein sequence: CASREQGQETQYF.

This rearrangement joins TRBV6-5 to TRBJ1-1; the D is unclear. The ends were cut back, 6 bases at V and 4 bases at J, with 12 bases in the middle. Germline assignment: CDR1 MNHEY and CDR2 SVGAGI. This CDR3 spans 13 amino acids. CDR3 protein: CASRKGGGTEAFF. CDR3 coding DNA: TGTGCCAGCAGGAAAGGCGGAGGCACTGAAGCTTTCTTT.

This clone was observed at least ten times. This sequence joins TRBV25-1 and TRBJ2-2, with 7 bases matching TRBD1. Germline V gene data show CDR1 as MGHDK and CDR2 as SYGVNS. V gave up 3 bases and J gave up 7 bases; unmatched junction bases: 11. The CDR3 sequence is 16 residues long. This chain's CDR3 is CASSDSFQGDVGELFF. The DNA for the CDR3 is TGTGCCAGCAGTGATTCCTTTCAGGGGGATGTCGGGGAGCTGTTTTTT.

The chain combines TRBV5-1 with TRBJ2-3, with 9 bases identical to TRBD2. The length of the CDR3 is 16 residues. V shed 0 bases, J shed 4 bases, and the junction held 6 bases outside the gene matches. Per the germline V gene, CDR1 is SGHRS and CDR2 is YFSETQ. CDR3 in amino acids: CASSLALAGPPDTQYF. The CDR3 bases are TGCGCCAGCAGCTTGGCGCTAGCGGGGCCCCCAGATACGCAGTATTTT.

The chain is built from TRBV27 and TRBJ1-2; D uncertain. The germline gives CDR1 MNHEY, CDR2 SMNVEV (reference sequence). Trimming cost V 0 bases and J 8 bases, with 16 bases left between them. The CDR3 extends over 15 amino acids. CDR3 nucleotides: TGTGCCAGCAGTTTATCGTCCCGGAGACTACGGGGCTACACCTTC. Its protein product is CASSLSSRRLRGYTF.

The rearrangement joins TRBV3-1 (or the pseudogene TRBV3-2) to TRBJ2-2; perhaps TRBD2 as D (5 bases). This CDR3 is 18 amino acids long. V lost 0 bases, J lost 4 bases, and 18 bases lay in between. Germline-derived CDR1 and CDR2 are LGHDT and YNNKEL (reference sequence). The DNA of the CDR3 is TGTGCCAGCAGCCAAGATTCCCCCCAACTAGTCCTCACCGGGGAGCTGTTTTTT. Protein product: CASSQDSPQLVLTGELFF.

The chain employs TRBV27 and TRBJ1-1; 7 bases line up with TRBD1. The junction had 2 bases not matched to a gene; V was cut back by 5 bases and J by 5 bases. The CDR3 length is 12 residues. Germline CDR1 and CDR2: MNHEY and SMNVEV (reference sequence). CDR3 DNA sequence: TGTGCCAGCAGTCACAGGGGAACTGAAGCTTTCTTT. This sequence encodes CASSHRGTEAFF.

A single count supports this clone. The CDR3 loop is CASSEQGLEAFF. The CDR3 coding sequence is TGTGCCAGCAGTGAACAGGGCCTTGAAGCTTTCTTT. The chain uses TRBV12-3 or TRBV12-4 and TRBJ1-1, with a weak D call TRBD1 (6 bases). CDR3 size: 12 residues. Trimming left V 5 bases short and J 7 bases short, with 11 bases between.

DNA of the CDR3: TGTGCCACCAGCATCGTGCATGCGAATTCACCCCTCCACTTT. Its translation: CATSIVHANSPLHF. This chain connects TRBV15 to TRBJ1-6; D uncertain. The V gene lost 4 bases and the J gene lost 7 bases, with 11 bases spanning the gap. The CDR3 has 14 residues. The V gene's germline CDR1 is LNHNV and CDR2 YYDKDF (reference sequence).

The chain joins TRBV30 to TRBJ1-3; D unresolved. The CDR3 totals 13 residues. Trimming stripped 2 bases from V and 6 bases from J, with 11 bases between. The germline V gene encodes CDR1 GTSNPN and CDR2 SVGIG (reference sequence). The CDR3 region is CAWSRASQNTIYF. The CDR3 DNA reads TGTGCCTGGAGTCGGGCTAGCCAAAACACCATATATTTT.

V and J are TRBV7-9 and TRBJ1-1; D ambiguous. CDR3 length: 12 amino acids. CDR1 SEHNR and CDR2 FQNEAQ come from the germline V gene (reference sequence). Trimming pared 10 bases from V and 0 bases from J, leaving 9 bases between. CDR3 in amino acids: CANFSLNTEAFF. CDR3 bases: TGTGCCAACTTTTCGCTGAACACTGAAGCTTTCTTT.

This chain links TRBV3-1 (or the pseudogene TRBV3-2) with TRBJ2-6; the D is unclear. CDR1 and CDR2 (germline): LGHDT, YNNKEL (reference sequence). This CDR3 is built from 16 residues. V was pared by 2 bases and J by 4 bases, with 12 bases between. CDR3 nucleotides: TGTGCCAGCAGCCAAATCAAAACAAGAGGGGCCAACGTCCTGACTTTC. Translation: CASSQIKTRGANVLTF.

This clone was counted a few times. This chain uses TRBV5-1 with TRBJ2-3; D is uncertain. The CDR3 extends over 16 amino acids. Germline CDR1 SGHRS, CDR2 YFSETQ. Deletions cut 0 bases from V and 0 bases from J, with 11 bases between. The CDR3 nucleotides are TGCGCCAGCAGCTTGGGCCGGGTCTCTAGCACAGATACGCAGTATTTT. It yields the protein CASSLGRVSSTDTQYF.

This sequence joins TRBV5-1 and TRBJ2-5, with a tentative D call TRBD1 (5 bases). This CDR3 comprises 14 residues. V was trimmed by 1 base and J by 3 bases, leaving 10 bases between them. In germline, CDR1 is SGHRS, CDR2 YFSETQ. CDR3 loop: CASSLNRIKETQYF. For the CDR3, the DNA is TGCGCCAGCAGCTTGAACAGGATAAAAGAGACCCAGTACTTC. Combining the CDR3 with reference TRBV5-1 and TRBJ2-5 gives the whole variable domain KAGVTQTPRYLIKTRGQQVTLSCSPISGHRSVSWYQQTPGQGLQFLFEYFSETQRNKGNFPGRFSGRQFSNSRSEMNVSTLELGDSALYLCASSLNRIKETQYFGPGTRLLVL.